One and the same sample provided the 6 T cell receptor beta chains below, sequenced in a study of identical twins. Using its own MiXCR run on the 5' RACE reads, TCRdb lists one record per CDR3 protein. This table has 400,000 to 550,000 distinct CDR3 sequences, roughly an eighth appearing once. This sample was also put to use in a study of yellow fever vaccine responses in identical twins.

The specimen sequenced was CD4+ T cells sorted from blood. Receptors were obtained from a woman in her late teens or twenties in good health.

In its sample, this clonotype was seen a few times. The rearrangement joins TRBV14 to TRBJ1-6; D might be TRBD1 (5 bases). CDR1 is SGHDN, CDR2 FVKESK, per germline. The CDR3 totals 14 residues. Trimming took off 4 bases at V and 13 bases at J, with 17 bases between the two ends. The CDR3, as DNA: TGTGCCAGCAGCCTTAGGGACCGGCCTTCCCCCCTCCACTTT. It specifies CASSLRDRPSPLHF.

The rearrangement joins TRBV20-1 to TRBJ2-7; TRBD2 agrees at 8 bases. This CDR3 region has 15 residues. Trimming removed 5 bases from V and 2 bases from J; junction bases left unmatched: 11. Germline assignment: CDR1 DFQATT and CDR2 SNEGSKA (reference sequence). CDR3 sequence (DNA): TGCAGTGCTCCACCGGGGACTAGTCGCCCCTACGAGCAGTACTTC. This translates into CSAPPGTSRPYEQYF.

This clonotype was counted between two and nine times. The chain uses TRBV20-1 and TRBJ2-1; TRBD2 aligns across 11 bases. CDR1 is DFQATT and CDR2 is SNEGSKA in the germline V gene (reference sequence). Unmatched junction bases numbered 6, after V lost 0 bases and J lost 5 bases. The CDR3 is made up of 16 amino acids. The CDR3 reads CSARDLTSGGHNEQFF. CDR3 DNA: TGCAGTGCTAGAGATCTCACTAGCGGGGGACACAATGAGCAGTTCTTC.

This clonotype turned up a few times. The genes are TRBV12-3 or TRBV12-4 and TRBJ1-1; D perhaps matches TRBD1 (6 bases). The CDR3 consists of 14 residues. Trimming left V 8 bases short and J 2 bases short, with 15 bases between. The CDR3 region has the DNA TGTGCCAGCTCGAAACCGACAGGCAACACTGAAGCTTTCTTT. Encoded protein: CASSKPTGNTEAFF.

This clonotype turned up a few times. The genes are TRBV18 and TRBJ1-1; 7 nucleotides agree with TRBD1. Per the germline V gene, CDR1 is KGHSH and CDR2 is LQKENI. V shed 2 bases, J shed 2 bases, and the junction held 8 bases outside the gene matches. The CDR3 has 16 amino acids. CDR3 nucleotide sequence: TGTGCCAGCTCACCATCCCTGGGGACAGCTAACACTGAAGCTTTCTTT. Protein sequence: CASSPSLGTANTEAFF. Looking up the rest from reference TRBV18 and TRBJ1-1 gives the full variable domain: NAGVMQNPRHLVRRRGQEARLRCSPMKGHSHVYWYRQLPEEGLKFMVYLQKENIIDESGMPKERFSAEFPKEGPSILRIQQVVRGDSAAYFCASSPSLGTANTEAFFGQGTRLTVV.

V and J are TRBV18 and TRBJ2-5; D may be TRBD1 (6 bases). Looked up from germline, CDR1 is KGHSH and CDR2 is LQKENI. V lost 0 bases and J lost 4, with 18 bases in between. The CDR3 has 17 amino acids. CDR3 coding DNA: TGTGCCAGCTCACCACCCTGGCCCTCAATGGGGGCAGAGACCCAGTACTTC. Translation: CASSPPWPSMGAETQYF. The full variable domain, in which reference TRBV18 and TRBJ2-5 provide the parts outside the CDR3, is NAGVMQNPRHLVRRRGQEARLRCSPMKGHSHVYWYRQLPEEGLKFMVYLQKENIIDESGMPKERFSAEFPKEGPSILRIQQVVRGDSAAYFCASSPPWPSMGAETQYFGPGTRLLVL.